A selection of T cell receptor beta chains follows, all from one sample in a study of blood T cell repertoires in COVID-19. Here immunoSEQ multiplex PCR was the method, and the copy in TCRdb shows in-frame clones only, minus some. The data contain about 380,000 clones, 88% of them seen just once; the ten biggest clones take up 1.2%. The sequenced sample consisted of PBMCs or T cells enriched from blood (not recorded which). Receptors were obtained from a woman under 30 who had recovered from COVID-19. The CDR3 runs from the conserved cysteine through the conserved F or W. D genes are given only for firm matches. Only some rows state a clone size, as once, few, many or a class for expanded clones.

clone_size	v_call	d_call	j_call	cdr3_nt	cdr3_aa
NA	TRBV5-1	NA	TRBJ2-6	TGCGCCAGCAGCTTGGCCGTTGGACTCACATCCAACGTCCTGACTTTC	CASSLAVGLTSNVLTF
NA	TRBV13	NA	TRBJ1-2	TGTGCCAGCAGCCTAAGCGGGGGCTACGTCTATGGCTACACCTTC	CASSLSGGYVYGYTF
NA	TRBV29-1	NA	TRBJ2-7	TGCAGCGTTGATAGGGACTCAGAGCAGTACTTC	CSVDRDSEQYF
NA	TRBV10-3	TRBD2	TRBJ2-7	TGTGCCATCAGTGACGGGACTACGTACGAGCAGTACTTC	CAISDGTTYEQYF
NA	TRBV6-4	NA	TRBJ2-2	TGTGCCAGCAGTTCGGACAGCCGGAACACCGGGGAGCTGTTTTTT	CASSSDSRNTGELFF
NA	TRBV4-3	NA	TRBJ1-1	TGCGCCAGCAGCCAAGACTCCCGGGTTCACACTGAAGCTTTCTTT	CASSQDSRVHTEAFF
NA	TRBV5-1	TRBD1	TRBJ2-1	TGCGCCAGCAGGGCGACAGGGAGCTCCTACAATGAGCAGTTCTTC	CASRATGSSYNEQFF
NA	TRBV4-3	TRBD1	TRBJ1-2	TGCGCCAGCAGCCAAGAGATTAGGACAGGCTATGGCTACACCTTC	CASSQEIRTGYGYTF
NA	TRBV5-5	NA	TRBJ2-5	TGTGCCAGCAGCTTAGCCCCCTCCGAGACCCAGTACTTC	CASSLAPSETQYF
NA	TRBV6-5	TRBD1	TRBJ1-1	TGTGCCAGCGGGACCGGGACAGGGGCCACTGAAGCTTTCTTT	CASGTGTGATEAFF
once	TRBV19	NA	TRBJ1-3	TGTGCCAGTAGTATCTATGAGGGCTCGGGAAACACCATATATTTT	CASSIYEGSGNTIYF
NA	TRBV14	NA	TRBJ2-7	TGTGCCAATGTTGGGGCGCGTATCGGGGGAAGCTCCTACGAGCAGTACTTC	CANVGARIGGSSYEQYF
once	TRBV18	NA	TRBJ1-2	TGTGCCAGCTCACCGCTCGATCTGTACTATAGCTACACCTTC	CASSPLDLYYSYTF
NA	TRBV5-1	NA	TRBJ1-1	TGCGCCAGCAGCACTACAGGGTTGAACACTGAAGCTTTCTTT	CASSTTGLNTEAFF
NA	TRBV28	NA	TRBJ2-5	TGTGCCAGCAGTCCGACAGAGATACAAGAGACCCAGTACTTC	CASSPTEIQETQYF
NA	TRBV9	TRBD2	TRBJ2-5	TGTGCCAGCAGCCTAGGGACTAGCGGGGGGCAAGAGACCCAGTACTTC	CASSLGTSGGQETQYF
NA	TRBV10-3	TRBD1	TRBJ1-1	TGTGCCATCAACCCGTCGGCAGGGGGCATGAACACTGAAGCTTTCTTT	CAINPSAGGMNTEAFF
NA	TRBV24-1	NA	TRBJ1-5	TGTGCCACCAGTGATCCCTACAACGAAGAGGGTCAGCCCCAGCATTTT	CATSDPYNEEGQPQHF
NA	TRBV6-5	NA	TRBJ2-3	TGTGCCAGCAGCCCAAGGGCAGGGGTTACGCAGTATTTT	CASSPRAGVTQYF
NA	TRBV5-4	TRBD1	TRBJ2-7	TGTGCCAGCAGCAGCGACAGGGGATTCTACGAGCAGTACTTC	CASSSDRGFYEQYF
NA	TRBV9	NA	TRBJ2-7	TGTGCCAGCAGCGTAGCTTCTACAGGGCCCTACGAGCAGTACTTC	CASSVASTGPYEQYF
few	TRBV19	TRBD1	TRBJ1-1	TGTGCCAGTAGTCGGGACAGGGAGGTCCCTGAAGCTTTCTTT	CASSRDREVPEAFF
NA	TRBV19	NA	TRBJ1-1	TGTGCCAGTGAGATGAACACTGAAGCTTTCTTT	CASEMNTEAFF
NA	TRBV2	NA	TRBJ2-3	TGTGCCAGCAGTGAAGCGCGGAGTAGCACAGATACGCAGTATTTT	CASSEARSSTDTQYF
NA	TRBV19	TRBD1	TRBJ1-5	TGTGCCAGTAGTATAGTTAGGGACAGGACCCCTAGCAATCAGCCCCAGCATTTT	CASSIVRDRTPSNQPQHF
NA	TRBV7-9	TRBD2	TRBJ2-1	TGTGCCAGCAGCTATAGAAGCGGGGGGGCCAGCAATGAGCAGTTCTTC	CASSYRSGGASNEQFF
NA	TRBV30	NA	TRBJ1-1	TGTGCCTGGAGTCAGGACAGGAACACTGAAGCTTTCTTT	CAWSQDRNTEAFF
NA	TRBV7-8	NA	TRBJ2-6	TGTGCCAGCAGCTTAGGGGAGATTAGCCCGGGGGCCAACGTCCTGACTTTC	CASSLGEISPGANVLTF
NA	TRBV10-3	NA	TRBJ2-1	TGTGCCATCAAAGGCCAGGGCGGTGACTCCTACAATGAGCAGTTCTTC	CAIKGQGGDSYNEQFF
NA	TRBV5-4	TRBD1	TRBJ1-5	TGTGCCAGCAGCGACCGGGACAGGGACCAGCCCCAGCATTTT	CASSDRDRDQPQHF
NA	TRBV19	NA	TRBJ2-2	TGTGCCAGTAGTATGGGGGGGCTGAACACCGGGGAGCTGTTTTTT	CASSMGGLNTGELFF
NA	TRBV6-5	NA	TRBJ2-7	TGTGCTAGCAGTTACTCGATGGGGGGGGGCCACGAGCAGTACTTC	CASSYSMGGGHEQYF
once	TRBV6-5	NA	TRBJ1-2	TGTGCCAGCACCCAGGCGTCCCTTGGGAACTATGGCTACACCTTC	CASTQASLGNYGYTF
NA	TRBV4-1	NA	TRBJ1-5	TGCGCCAGCAGCCAAGGGGTGGGGGCAGGACAGCCCCAGCATTTT	CASSQGVGAGQPQHF
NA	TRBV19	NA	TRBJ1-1	TGTGCCAGTAGTCTGCCGGGGAACACTGAAGCTTTCTTT	CASSLPGNTEAFF
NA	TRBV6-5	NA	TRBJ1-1	TGTGCCAGCAGTTGGAAGGGGGAGACTGAAGCTTTCTTT	CASSWKGETEAFF
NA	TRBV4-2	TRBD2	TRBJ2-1	TGTGCCACCAAGCGGGGGGACTACAATGAGCAGTTCTTC	CATKRGDYNEQFF
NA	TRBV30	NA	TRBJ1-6	TGTGCCTGGAGTGTAGGCCAGGGACTTAATTCACCCCTCCACTTT	CAWSVGQGLNSPLHF
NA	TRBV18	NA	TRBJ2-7	TGTGCCAACTCACTTGGACAGACCTACGAGCAGTACTTC	CANSLGQTYEQYF
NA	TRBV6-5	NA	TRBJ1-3	TGTGCCAGCAGCCGCAGGATTAGCTCTGGAAACACCATATATTTT	CASSRRISSGNTIYF
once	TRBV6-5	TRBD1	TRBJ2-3	TGTGCCAGCGGGTTCCGGGACAGAGAGACAGATACGCAGTATTTT	CASGFRDRETDTQYF
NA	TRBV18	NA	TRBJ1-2	TGTGCCAGCTCACCTCCGACAAACTATGGCTACACCTTC	CASSPPTNYGYTF
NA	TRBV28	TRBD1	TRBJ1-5	TGTGCCAGCAGTCCATGGACAGGGGGCGGTGGGCCCCAGCATTTT	CASSPWTGGGGPQHF
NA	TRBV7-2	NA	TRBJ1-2	TGTGCCAGCAGCTTAGATCTTCAGATAAACTATGGCTACACCTTC	CASSLDLQINYGYTF
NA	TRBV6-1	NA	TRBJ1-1	TGTGCCAGCACCGACAGAGTGAACACTGAAGCTTTCTTT	CASTDRVNTEAFF
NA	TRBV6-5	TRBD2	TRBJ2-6	TGTGCCACGGGGGGGACTGGGGCCAACGTCCTGACTTTC	CATGGTGANVLTF
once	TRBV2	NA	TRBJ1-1	TGTGCCAGCATCCGACAGACCGAAGCTTTCTTT	CASIRQTEAFF
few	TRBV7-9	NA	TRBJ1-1	TGTGCCAGCAGCTTAGTTGCAGGGGACACTGAAGCTTTCTTT	CASSLVAGDTEAFF
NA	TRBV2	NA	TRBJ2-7	TGTGCCAGCAGTGAATCAAAATGGCCGGAGCACGAGCAGTACTTC	CASSESKWPEHEQYF
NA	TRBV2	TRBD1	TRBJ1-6	TGTGCCAGCTGGCCGGGGGACAGGGTGGGGTCACCCCTCCACTTT	CASWPGDRVGSPLHF
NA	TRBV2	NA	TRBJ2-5	TGTGCCAGCAGAGGGGGGGTCTTAGAGACCCAGTACTTC	CASRGGVLETQYF
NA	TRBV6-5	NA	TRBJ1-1	TGTGCCAGCAGTACCGCCGGGACTGACGCGGCTTTCTTT	CASSTAGTDAAFF
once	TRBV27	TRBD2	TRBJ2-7	TGTGCCAGCACCCCGCGGGGGAATAGGTACGAGCAGTACTTC	CASTPRGNRYEQYF
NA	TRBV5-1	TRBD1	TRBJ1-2	TGCGCCAGCAGTGGACAGGGAGATGGCTACACCTTC	CASSGQGDGYTF
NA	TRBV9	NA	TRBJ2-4	TGTGCCAGCAGCGTAGGTGGGACTCCACCAAACATTCAGTACTTC	CASSVGGTPPNIQYF
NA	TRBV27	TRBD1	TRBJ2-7	TGTGCCAGCAGTCTGGACAGGGTAGGTTACGAGCAGTACTTC	CASSLDRVGYEQYF